The 23 T cell receptor beta chains listed next were all sequenced from one sample in a study of T-cell reconstitution after alpha-beta-depleted transplantation in children. The TCRbeta library was prepared with unique molecular identifiers. A single record per CDR3 protein comes from TCRdb applying MiXCR to the PCR reads. The sample shows 600,000 to 700,000 distinct CDR3 sequences, 16% of them seen only once. Sequenced material: PBMCs from the stem cell graft donor, taken from the stem cell graft. The receptors derive from a human donor who donated a stem cell graft to a child with acute myeloid leukemia.

This chain links TRBV20-1 with TRBJ1-5, with D hard to call. Trimming stripped 1 base from V and 3 bases from J, with 7 bases between. Germline V gene sequence: CDR1 DFQATT, CDR2 SNEGSKA (reference sequence). The CDR3 contains 13 residues. The CDR3 DNA follows: TGCAGTGCTAGAGGGGCGTTCAATCAGCCCCAGCATTTT. This encodes CSARGAFNQPQHF.

This clonotype was recorded many times. This chain joins TRBV25-1 and TRBJ2-3; D is unclear. This CDR3 has 12 amino acids. V shed 6 bases and J shed 5 bases, with 9 bases lying between them. CDR1 is MGHDK, CDR2 SYGVNS, per germline. The CDR3 here is CASSDSGDTQYF. CDR3 nucleotides: TGTGCCAGCAGCGATTCTGGAGATACGCAGTATTTT. Full variable domain (remainder filled in from reference TRBV25-1 and TRBJ2-3): EADIYQTPRYLVIGTGKKITLECSQTMGHDKMYWYQQDPGMELHLIHYSYGVNSTEKGDLSSESTVSRIRTEHFPLTLESARPSHTSQYLCASSDSGDTQYFGPGTRLTVL.

The chain joins TRBV12-3 or TRBV12-4 to TRBJ2-5; possible D gene TRBD2, 7 bases. Trimming removed 5 bases from V and 5 bases from J, with 15 bases in between. The CDR3 length is 14 residues. DNA of the CDR3: TGTGCCAGCAGTCCGGGAGGACAGTCTGAGACCCAGTACTTC. Translated: CASSPGGQSETQYF.

The CDR3 region has the DNA TGTGCCAGCAGCACCACAGGGACAGCTAACTATGGCTACACCTTC. Amino acid sequence: CASSTTGTANYGYTF. The V gene is TRBV5-4, the J gene TRBJ1-2, with 7 bases matching TRBD1. The ends lost 4 bases at V and 0 bases at J; junction bases unmatched: 6. The length of the CDR3 is 15 residues. Germline CDR1 and CDR2: SGHNT and YYREEE (reference sequence).

This clonotype was counted many times. The chain links TRBV20-1 to TRBJ2-3; D not resolved. The germline V gene encodes CDR1 DFQATT and CDR2 SNEGSKA (reference sequence). The CDR3 contains 12 residues. Deletions cut 6 bases from V and 3 bases from J, with 10 bases between. The CDR3 DNA reads as TGCAGTGCCCACCTACCGACAGATACGCAGTATTTT. Its protein product is CSAHLPTDTQYF.

This clonotype was observed at least ten times. The chain carries TRBV20-1 and TRBJ1-1, with D tentatively TRBD1 (5 bases). Trimming stripped 4 bases from V and 0 bases from J, with 12 bases between. Germline CDR1 reads DFQATT; CDR2 reads SNEGSKA (reference sequence). The length of the CDR3 is 14 residues. The CDR3 protein is CSAMKGNMNTEAFF. The CDR3 bases are TGCAGTGCTATGAAGGGGAATATGAACACTGAAGCTTTCTTT.

The sample holds a few counts of this clonotype. This sequence joins TRBV12-3 or TRBV12-4 and TRBJ1-3; 7 bases fit TRBD1. The CDR3 totals 11 residues. After removal of 10 bases from V and 14 bases from J, the junction contained 11 bases not matched to a gene. The CDR3 nucleotides are TGTGCCACCCCACAGGCAGGGGGTTTATATTTT. Amino acid sequence: CATPQAGGLYF.

The V call is TRBV20-1, the J call TRBJ1-5; D is possibly TRBD1 (5 bases). The length of the CDR3 is 13 residues. Germline CDR1 is DFQATT and CDR2 is SNEGSKA (reference sequence). V lost 4 bases to trimming and J lost 5 bases, with 12 bases between them. CDR3 nucleotides: TGCAGTGCTACCCCCCTGGGGGATCAGCCCCAGCATTTT. Protein: CSATPLGDQPQHF.

The chain carries TRBV10-3 and TRBJ1-4; the D gene is possibly TRBD1 (5 bases). V was trimmed by 6 bases and J by 3 bases, leaving 17 bases between them. CDR3 length equals 16 residues. Germline values: CDR1 ENHRY, CDR2 SYGVKD. In DNA, the CDR3 is TGTGCCATCAGCCGTGGAGGCGAAGGGGCTAATGAAAAACTGTTTTTT. It codes for CAISRGGEGANEKLFF.

This clonotype was observed a handful of times. The chain employs TRBV12-3 or TRBV12-4 and TRBJ2-7; D is unresolved. V was trimmed by 3 bases and J by 7 bases, leaving 10 bases between them. The length of the CDR3 is 12 residues. The CDR3 spells CASSFSVNEQYF. CDR3 sequence (DNA): TGTGCCAGCAGTTTCTCTGTGAATGAGCAGTACTTC.

Of note for this clonotype: This may stem from a read error, because a much larger clone lies one nucleotide away. The V and J genes are TRBV10-3 and TRBJ2-3; D uncertain. The CDR3 is made up of 15 amino acids. V gave up 0 bases and J gave up 3 bases, with 10 bases separating them. Germline CDR1 reads ENHRY; CDR2 reads SYGVKD. Here the CDR3 DNA reads TGTGCCATCAGTGAGTCGATGGCGGATACAGATACGCAGTATTTT. This gives the protein CAISESMADTDTQYF.

This clonotype occurred a few times. The chain employs TRBV29-1 and TRBJ1-1; tentative D call: TRBD1 (6 bases). The CDR3 covers 13 residues. CDR1 SQVTM and CDR2 ANQGSEA come from the germline V gene. Trimming stripped 3 bases from V and 6 bases from J, with 14 bases between. The CDR3 DNA reads TGCAGCGTTGATGAGTCGGGGGCTTCTGAAGCTTTCTTT. Its translation: CSVDESGASEAFF.

The chain couples TRBV10-3 to TRBJ1-2, with D hard to call. Trimming took 6 bases from V and 5 from J, leaving 16 bases between them. The CDR3 has 14 amino acids. The germline gives CDR1 ENHRY, CDR2 SYGVKD. This chain's CDR3 is CAISADGVLYGYTF. The CDR3 DNA is TGTGCCATCAGCGCGGACGGAGTCTTGTATGGCTACACCTTC.

This clonotype has ten or more counts. The genes are TRBV15 and TRBJ1-1; a possible D gene is TRBD1 (6 bases). CDR1 LNHNV and CDR2 YYDKDF come from the germline V gene (reference sequence). V was clipped by 2 bases and J by 1 base, with 11 bases between them. The CDR3 runs 15 residues. The CDR3 sequence: CATSRTHRANTEAFF. CDR3 bases: TGTGCCACCAGCAGAACTCACAGGGCGAACACTGAAGCTTTCTTT.

V and J are TRBV2 and TRBJ2-3; 7 bases are a match to TRBD2. Germline CDR1 reads SNHLY; CDR2 reads FYNNEI. The ends lost 8 bases at V and 5 bases at J; junction bases unmatched: 13. The length of the CDR3 is 15 residues. This CDR3 is CASVGGTQARDTQYF. In DNA form, the CDR3 reads TGTGCCAGCGTGGGAGGGACTCAAGCCAGAGATACGCAGTATTTT.

This chain links TRBV7-8 with TRBJ1-1; 7 bases match TRBD1. CDR1 and CDR2 (germline): SGHVS, FQNEAQ. Trimming removed 4 bases from V and 7 bases from J; junction bases left unmatched: 9. There are 14 residues in the CDR3. The CDR3 region has the DNA TGTGCCAGCAGCTCAGGGGGAAGGGAGATTGAAGCTTTCTTT. Residues: CASSSGGREIEAFF.

The V gene is TRBV20-1, the J gene TRBJ2-7; 7 nucleotides agree with TRBD1. The ends lost 6 bases at V and 6 bases at J; junction bases unmatched: 11. CDR3 size: 13 residues. The germline gives CDR1 DFQATT, CDR2 SNEGSKA (reference sequence). CDR3 residues: CSAPNLRTGEQYV. In DNA form, the CDR3 reads TGCAGTGCCCCAAACCTCCGGACAGGCGAGCAGTACGTC.

The chain links TRBV6-5 to TRBJ2-3, with a possible D match to TRBD2 (6 bases). Germline V gene sequence: CDR1 MNHEY, CDR2 SVGAGI. This CDR3 has 16 amino acids. The ends were cut back, 0 bases at V and 9 bases at J, with 19 bases in the middle. The CDR3 DNA sequence: TGTGCCAGCAGTTACTCCGGGACTTCTACGGGTGGCACGCAGTATTTT. Protein product: CASSYSGTSTGGTQYF.

This sequence joins TRBV5-5 and TRBJ2-6; D possibly matches TRBD1 or TRBD2 (5 bases each). V was trimmed by 4 bases and J by 0 bases, leaving 17 bases between them. CDR1 and CDR2 (germline): SGHKS, YYEKEE (reference sequence). The CDR3 totals 18 residues. CDR3 coding DNA: TGTGCCAGCAGCCGAGGGGACGGGGTAACCTCTGGGGCCAACGTCCTGACTTTC. Translating gives CASSRGDGVTSGANVLTF.

The DNA of the CDR3 is TGTGCCAGCAGCTTACTGGGTGGGGGGGGGAACACTGAAGCTTTCTTT. This sequence encodes CASSLLGGGGNTEAFF. The chain has TRBV7-2 and TRBJ1-1; D is perhaps TRBD1 (5 bases). Germline CDR1 reads SGHTA; CDR2 reads FQGNSA. V gave up 2 bases and J gave up 1 base, with 14 bases separating them. The CDR3 has 16 amino acids.

This clonotype has more than one count but fewer than ten. The chain is built from TRBV12-3 or TRBV12-4 and TRBJ2-4, with D uncertain. The CDR3 contains 15 residues. The V gene lost 4 bases and the J gene lost 0 bases, with 10 bases spanning the gap. The CDR3 here is CASSSDPVAKNIQYF. Written as DNA, the CDR3 is TGTGCCAGCAGTTCCGACCCGGTAGCCAAAAACATTCAGTACTTC.

This clonotype has more than one count but fewer than ten. The CDR3 is CASSSLEGTTYEQYV. In nucleotides, the CDR3 is TGTGCCAGCAGCAGCTTGGAGGGAACGACCTACGAGCAGTACGTC. The chain recombines TRBV6-1 with TRBJ2-7, with TRBD2 as a possible D gene (6 bases). Germline V gene data show CDR1 as MNHNS and CDR2 as SASEGT. V was clipped by 6 bases and J by 2 bases, with 17 bases between them. This CDR3 is 15 amino acids long.

The CDR3 sequence is CSASGGVTWELFF. The CDR3 region has the DNA TGCAGTGCTAGTGGAGGGGTTACCTGGGAGCTGTTTTTT. The chain combines TRBV20-1 with TRBJ2-2; tentatively, D is TRBD2 (6 bases). The V and J ends lost 3 bases and 9 bases respectively, with 14 bases between them. This CDR3 is 13 amino acids long. Germline values: CDR1 DFQATT, CDR2 SNEGSKA (reference sequence).